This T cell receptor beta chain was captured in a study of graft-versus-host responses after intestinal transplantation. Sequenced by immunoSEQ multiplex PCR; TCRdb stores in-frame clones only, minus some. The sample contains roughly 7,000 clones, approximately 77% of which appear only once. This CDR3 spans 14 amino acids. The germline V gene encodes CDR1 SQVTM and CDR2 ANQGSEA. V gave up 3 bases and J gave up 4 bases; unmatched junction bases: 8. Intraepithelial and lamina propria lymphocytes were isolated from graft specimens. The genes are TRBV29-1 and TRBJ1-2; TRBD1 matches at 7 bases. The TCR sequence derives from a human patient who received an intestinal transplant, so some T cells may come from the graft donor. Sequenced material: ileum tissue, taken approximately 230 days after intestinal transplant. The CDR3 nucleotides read TGCAGCGTTGAGAGAGGCAGGGGGGCCTATGGCTACACCTTC. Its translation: CSVERGRGAYGYTF. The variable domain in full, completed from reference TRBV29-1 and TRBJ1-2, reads SAVISQKPSRDICQRGTSLTIQCQVDSQVTMMFWYRQQPGQSLTLIATANQGSEATYESGFVIDKFPISRPNLTFSTLTVSNMSPEDSSIYLCSVERGRGAYGYTFGSGTRLTVV.